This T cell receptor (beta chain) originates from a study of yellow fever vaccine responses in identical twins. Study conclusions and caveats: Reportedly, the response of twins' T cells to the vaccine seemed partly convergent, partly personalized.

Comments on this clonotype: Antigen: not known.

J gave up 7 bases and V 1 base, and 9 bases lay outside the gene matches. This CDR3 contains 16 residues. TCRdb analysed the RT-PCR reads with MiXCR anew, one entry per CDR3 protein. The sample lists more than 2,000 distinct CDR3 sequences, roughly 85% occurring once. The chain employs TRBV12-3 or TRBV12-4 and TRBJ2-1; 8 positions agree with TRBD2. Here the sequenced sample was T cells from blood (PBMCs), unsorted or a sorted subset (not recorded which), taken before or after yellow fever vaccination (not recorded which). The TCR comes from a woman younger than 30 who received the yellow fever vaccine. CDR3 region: CASSLDYGRAMNEQFF. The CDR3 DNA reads TGTGCCAGCAGTTTAGACTACGGGAGGGCCATGAATGAGCAGTTCTTC.